Listed below are T cell receptor beta chains from one sample, sequenced in a study of shared clonotypes between healthy human individuals. The method was immunoSEQ multiplex PCR; TCRdb's version includes in-frame clones alone and lacks a portion of them. In the table there are 640,000 or so clones, 60% to 80% of which are singletons. The source material was memory CD4+ T cells sorted from blood. These receptors were obtained from a woman in her 30s in good health. Both conserved end residues are part of each CDR3. Fields, in order: clone size, D gene, V gene, J gene, CDR3 DNA, CDR3 protein. D genes are given only for firm matches. For some rows the clone size is stated as once, few or many, or as a class when expanded; others skip it.

.,TRBD1,TRBV5-5,TRBJ2-7,TGTGCCAGCAGCATCGGGACAGGGAGTCAGTACGAGCAGTACTTC,CASSIGTGSQYEQYF
.,.,TRBV5-1,TRBJ2-3,TGCGCCAGCAGCCCGCGGACTGGGGATACGCAGTATTTT,CASSPRTGDTQYF
.,.,TRBV19,TRBJ2-3,TGTGCCAGTAGTGCCCTGGCGGATACGCAGTATTTT,CASSALADTQYF
.,.,TRBV19,TRBJ1-3,TGTGCCAGTAGTATACCTGGAACCTCTGGAAACACCATATATTTT,CASSIPGTSGNTIYF
.,TRBD1,TRBV18,TRBJ1-2,TGTGCCAGCTCACCACTCAGGGGGCCCGGCTACACCTTC,CASSPLRGPGYTF
once,TRBD2,TRBV5-1,TRBJ2-7,TGCGCCAGCAGCTGGAACCTAGCGGGAGGGGGCTACGAGCAGTACTTC,CASSWNLAGGGYEQYF
.,TRBD2,TRBV7-2,TRBJ2-3,TGTGCCAGCAGCTTAGTAGCGGGCTACACAGATACGCAGTATTTT,CASSLVAGYTDTQYF
.,.,TRBV19,TRBJ1-4,TGTGCCAGTAGTGATGGAGAGGGAGGTAATGAAAAACTGTTTTTT,CASSDGEGGNEKLFF
once,.,TRBV19,TRBJ2-3,TGTGCCGAGCCCTCCAGCGGACCAAACACAGATACGCAGTATTTT,CAEPSSGPNTDTQYF
.,.,TRBV7-9,TRBJ2-5,TGTGCCAGCAGCTTAGCGTCCCAAGAGACCCAGTACTTC,CASSLASQETQYF
.,TRBD2,TRBV27,TRBJ2-7,TGTGCCAGCAGTTGGACCGGGACTAGCTTTATTAGCGAGCAGTACTTC,CASSWTGTSFISEQYF
.,.,TRBV6-5,TRBJ2-7,TGTGCCAGCAGTGCACGCCCTAGCGACTCCTACGAGCAGTACTTC,CASSARPSDSYEQYF
.,.,TRBV5-1,TRBJ1-2,TGCGCCAGCAGCTTGCGGGGGAGCGATGGCTACACCTTC,CASSLRGSDGYTF
.,.,TRBV28,TRBJ2-7,TGTGCCAGCAGTAATACGTATCCCCAGGGAGGCGAGCAGTACTTC,CASSNTYPQGGEQYF
many,.,TRBV6-4,TRBJ2-7,TGTGCCAGCAGTGAGGTGGACTCGGGCGAGCAGTACTTC,CASSEVDSGEQYF
.,.,TRBV30,TRBJ2-5,TGTGCCTGGAGTGTAGGTCTACAAGAGACCCAGTACTTC,CAWSVGLQETQYF
.,.,TRBV7-2,TRBJ1-1,TGTGCCAGCAGCTTACACCGGAACACTGAAGCTTTCTTT,CASSLHRNTEAFF
.,TRBD1,TRBV19,TRBJ1-3,TGTGCCAGTAGTACCTCCCGCCGACAGGGAATGTTCTCTGGAAACACCATATATTTT,CASSTSRRQGMFSGNTIYF
.,TRBD1,TRBV19,TRBJ1-5,TGTGCCAGTAGTAGGGCTAACAGGGGGGGCAGCAATCAGCCCCAGCATTTT,CASSRANRGGSNQPQHF
.,.,TRBV30,TRBJ2-7,TGTGCCTGTTCCCGAGGGGCTCACGAGCAGTACTTC,CACSRGAHEQYF
.,.,TRBV19,TRBJ1-4,TGTGCCAGTAGTAGGGGCCTGACAACTAATGAAAAACTGTTTTTT,CASSRGLTTNEKLFF
.,.,TRBV5-1,TRBJ1-4,TGCGCCAGCAGCTTGGTCGGGGAAAAACTGTTTTTT,CASSLVGEKLFF
.,.,TRBV18,TRBJ1-6,TGTGCCAGCTCACCAGAGGGGAGCTTACGACCCCTCCACTTT,CASSPEGSLRPLHF
many,.,TRBV7-2,TRBJ2-1,TGTGCCAGCAGCTTAGGATCAGTATACAATGAGCAGTTCTTC,CASSLGSVYNEQFF
many,TRBD1,TRBV25-1,TRBJ2-7,TGTGCCAGCACTCCACAGGGGGCGTCAGGCGAGCAGTACTTC,CASTPQGASGEQYF
.,TRBD2,TRBV15,TRBJ2-1,TGTGCCACCAGCGAGACTAGCGGGGTCTACAATGAGCAGTTCTTC,CATSETSGVYNEQFF
.,.,TRBV19,TRBJ1-4,TGTGCCAGTATGGGCCCTCCAACTAATGAAAAACTGTTTTTT,CASMGPPTNEKLFF